These 11 T cell receptor beta chains were all obtained from the same sample, sequenced in a study of sequential checkpoint blockade in melanoma. The treatment: randomized to nivolumab then ipilimumab (arm A) or the reverse (arm B). Here immunoSEQ multiplex PCR was the method, and the copy in TCRdb shows in-frame clones only, minus some. The sample consists of about 40,000 clones, roughly 85% of them appearing once. This specimen consisted of CD8+ T cells sorted from blood (inferred from file names), obtained from a patient given nivolumab and ipilimumab in sequence. Receptor source: a human donor with melanoma.

The chain joins TRBV6-1 to TRBJ2-1; maybe TRBD2 (6 bases). Trimming cost V 10 bases and J 8 bases, with 15 bases left between them. The length of the CDR3 is 12 residues. The germline V gene encodes CDR1 MNHNS and CDR2 SASEGT. Here the CDR3 DNA reads TGTGCCACCAACTCAGGAGGGGATGAGCAGTTCTTC. Its protein is CATNSGGDEQFF.

In regard to this clone: The junction shows a germline mismatch at one end, possibly a read error. The chain carries TRBV30 and TRBJ1-1; D is undetermined. The CDR3 is made up of 17 amino acids. In germline, CDR1 is GTSNPN, CDR2 SVGIG (reference sequence). The CDR3 sequence: CAWCHRFSPTLNAEAFF. The CDR3 nucleotides read TGTGCCTGGTGTCACCGCTTCTCCCCGACACTGAACGCTGAAGCTTTCTTT.

The chain is built from TRBV2 and TRBJ1-2, with D unresolved. The CDR3 loop spans 13 amino acids. The V gene's germline CDR1 is SNHLY and CDR2 FYNNEI. V gave up 5 bases and J gave up 4 bases, with 11 bases separating them. The CDR3 loop is CASSLTTSYGYTF. CDR3 DNA: TGTGCCAGCAGTTTGACAACCTCCTATGGCTACACCTTC.

This rearrangement joins TRBV9 to TRBJ1-1; D is unclear. V shed 8 bases and J shed 0 bases, with 14 bases lying between them. CDR3 length: 14 amino acids. The germline gives CDR1 SGDLS, CDR2 YYNGEE. The CDR3 region is CASGSQPMNTEAFF. The DNA for the CDR3 is TGTGCCAGTGGGAGCCAACCCATGAACACTGAAGCTTTCTTT.

The chain links TRBV9 to TRBJ2-5, with TRBD2 as a possible D gene (7 bases). Germline V gene sequence: CDR1 SGDLS, CDR2 YYNGEE. V lost 4 bases, J lost 4 bases, and 17 bases lay in between. The CDR3 is 15 residues long. CDR3 loop: CASSLGGGGVETQYF. Written as DNA, the CDR3 is TGTGCCAGCAGCCTTGGAGGGGGGGGCGTAGAGACCCAGTACTTC.

This chain links TRBV19 with TRBJ1-1; TRBD1 matches at 8 bases. With V trimmed by 5 bases and J by 4 bases, 6 bases remained unmatched. Germline V gene sequence: CDR1 LNHDA, CDR2 SQIVND (reference sequence). The CDR3 length is 14 residues. CDR3 residues: CASSFQGAVTEAFF. DNA for the CDR3: TGTGCCAGTAGTTTCCAGGGGGCGGTCACTGAAGCTTTCTTT. Full variable domain (remainder filled in from reference TRBV19 and TRBJ1-1): DGGITQSPKYLFRKEGQNVTLSCEQNLNHDAMYWYRQDPGQGLRLIYYSQIVNDFQKGDIAEGYSVSREKKESFPLTVTSAQKNPTAFYLCASSFQGAVTEAFFGQGTRLTVV.

As DNA, the CDR3 is TGCGCCAGCAGCCAACTAGCGGGAGGGCCGTACGAGCAGTACTTC. It translates to CASSQLAGGPYEQYF. The V gene is TRBV4-1, the J gene TRBJ2-7, with TRBD2 matching over 12 bases. This CDR3 comprises 15 residues. Germline V gene data show CDR1 as MGHRA and CDR2 as YSYEKL. V shed 2 bases, J shed 4 bases, and the junction held 3 bases outside the gene matches.

This sequence joins TRBV27 and TRBJ2-1; a weak D match, TRBD2 (6 bases). Trimming cost V 3 bases and J 2 bases, with 8 bases left between them. Germline-derived CDR1 and CDR2 are MNHEY and SMNVEV (reference sequence). This CDR3 region has 14 residues. The CDR3 loop reads CASSLAGTYNEQFF. The CDR3 nucleotides read TGTGCCAGCAGTTTGGCGGGAACCTACAATGAGCAGTTCTTC.

The J gene is TRBJ2-7, the V gene TRBV19, with D possibly being TRBD1 (6 bases). CDR3 length equals 14 residues. V was clipped by 5 bases and J by 3 bases, with 14 bases between them. From germline, CDR1 is LNHDA and CDR2 SQIVND (reference sequence). CDR3 sequence reads: CASSLRTAFYEQYF. The CDR3 nucleotides read TGTGCCAGTAGTCTAAGGACAGCTTTCTACGAGCAGTACTTC.

This sequence joins TRBV19 and TRBJ2-1; weak D call: TRBD2 (5 bases). From germline, CDR1 is LNHDA and CDR2 SQIVND (reference sequence). CDR3 length: 15 residues. Trimming stripped 3 bases from V and 0 bases from J, with 9 bases between. The CDR3 sequence is CASSIVAGSYNEQFF. CDR3 DNA sequence: TGTGCCAGTAGTATTGTGGCGGGCTCCTACAATGAGCAGTTCTTC. The complete variable domain, with remaining parts taken from reference TRBV19 and TRBJ2-1, reads DGGITQSPKYLFRKEGQNVTLSCEQNLNHDAMYWYRQDPGQGLRLIYYSQIVNDFQKGDIAEGYSVSREKKESFPLTVTSAQKNPTAFYLCASSIVAGSYNEQFFGPGTRLTVL.

This chain joins TRBV27 and TRBJ2-3; 10 bases fit TRBD2. The CDR3 spans 15 residues. CDR1 and CDR2 (germline): MNHEY, SMNVEV (reference sequence). V gave up 5 bases and J gave up 8 bases; unmatched junction bases: 10. CDR3 coding DNA: TGTGCCAGCAGTCCACCGGGACTAGCGTTTGGTACGCAGTATTTT. This encodes CASSPPGLAFGTQYF.